The following is a T cell receptor beta chain sequence with its context. Which antigen it targets is not known. Base qualities were left out, and no much larger clone turns up one base away. This entry comes from a study of shared clonotypes between healthy human individuals (dated by TCRdb to about 2020). Regarding the complete study: The cohort comprised two women and a few men aged 18 to 49 years. For each donor, three plates each were used for CD4 naive and CD4 memory, two plates were used for CD8 naive, and one plate was used for CD8 memory. Blood TCR repertoires of roughly 5 healthy adults were deeply sequenced to estimate repertoire size and the extent of clonotype sharing between individuals. To increase sequencing depth and limit assay-specific biases, TCR repertoire library preparation and sequencing were carried out by different laboratories using diverse techniques. Leukapheresis yielded between about 0.9 and 9 billion PBMCs per donor. The study at large found these results: Larger estimated clonotype richness was generally found for naive subsets than for memory subsets. Pairwise subsampling led to the expectation that sequencing depth would affect the degree of clonotype sharing among donors. Because the study included a small number of donors, the genetic and exposure-history diversity represented was limited. Compared with non-shared clonotypes, the clonotypes found in all four sorted-subset donors had higher generation probabilities. Across four donors, 5% to 6% of naive CD4, 3% to 3.5% of naive CD8, roughly 2.2% of memory CD4, and under 0.45% of memory CD8 clonotypes were shared. Rarefaction of sorted-subset datasets indicated incomplete sequencing despite the large sequencing depth. Sampling was limited to blood, and TCR repertoires in tissue likely differ from TCR repertoires in blood.

V lost 5 bases and J lost 7 bases; the stretch between them is 9 bases long. The CDR3 goes from the cysteine to the phenylalanine over 12 residues. The retained sequence is limited to the CDR3, 36 bases, with the frame set at the first base. CDR1 and CDR2 are read off the germline V gene as SGHTA and FQGNSA. Healthy HIV-negative adults with no recently reported acute infections or vaccinations were included as donors. Every donor was a Caucasian adult living in Nashville, Tennessee, USA. CD4+ T cells were enriched by magnetic negative selection, after which naive cells were positively selected on CD45RA and the negative fraction was taken as the memory subset. After blood collection by leukapheresis, PBMCs were isolated using Ficoll-Histopaque density gradient centrifugation and then cryopreserved in the vapor phase of liquid nitrogen. Analytical flow cytometry was used to check the purity and quantity of every magnetically sorted T cell population. Each sorted fraction had its genomic DNA isolated and then quantified by UV absorbance on a Nanodrop 2000c.

Using the deep immunoSEQ assay, TCR CDR3 regions were amplified from genomic DNA by multiplex PCR. Extracted genomic DNA from each cell subset was distributed evenly across all wells of several immunoSEQ 96-well plates, and each plate was treated as a replicate. For sorted subsets, each replicate PCR was loaded with around 220 ng genomic DNA, equivalent to some 27,000 T cell genomes. The purified libraries were quantified using a Qubit 3.0 fluorometer, sized with a Bioanalyzer 2100, and then quantified again using the KAPA Library Quantification kit. A separate single-read 150-cycle Illumina NextSeq 550 flow cell was used to sequence each immunoSEQ 96-well plate. Per the original workflow: The immunoSEQ output contained only junctional sequences without quality scores, so filtering could not match that applied to full-length reads. To assign V/J genes and CDR3, sequences were annotated against IMGT germline references using PyIR, a Python wrapper for IgBLAST v1.9. Reads were filtered out if the reads had weak V/J assignments (E-value above 1e-6), no CDR3, stop codons, out-of-frame junctions, or ambiguous translated residues. V3J clonotypes were defined as sequences sharing an identical inferred V gene, J gene, and CDR3 amino acid sequence. The percentage overlap between two repertoires was calculated by dividing the number of shared unique clonotypes by the size of the smaller repertoire. Repertoire richness was assessed with RTK rarefaction, the Chao1 estimator, and Recon v2.1 estimates of unobserved clonotypes. For all TCRbeta clonotypes obtained by the gDNA method from four donors, generation probabilities were computed with OLGA. Imported from immuneACCESS, the table was reduced by TCRdb to in-frame sequences with V and J called. These copies leave out some clones; in studies compared against another copy, an unresolved V gene accounts for under half, and the cause of the remainder is not known. The V and J calls and clone size were taken over from that table, and D and trimming were inferred from the DNA. A total of some 980,000 clones appear in this sample, over 75% of them only once. The top ten clonotypes cover roughly 1.5% of the sample.

The sequence is built from TRBV7-2 and TRBJ2-1; TRBD2 is possibly the D segment (5 matching bases). The source material was memory CD4+ T cells sorted from blood. The cell subset or site label on this specimen signifies: CD45RA-negative fraction. This TCR derives from a man between 18 and 35 years old in good health. The nucleotide sequence is given as TGTGCCAGCAGCAGACTAAGGAATGAGCAGTTCTTC. Its product reads: CASSRLRNEQFF.